Below, 4 T cell receptor beta chains from the same sample are listed, as sequenced in a study of shared clonotypes between healthy human individuals (dated by TCRdb to 2020 to 2021). Library construction relied on the immunoSEQ multiplex PCR assay. The immuneACCESS repertoire file appears here via TCRdb, limited to in-frame rearrangements. These files lack a portion of the clones; in checked studies, under half of the deficit traces to unresolved V genes, and the cause of the others is not known. In all, the sample holds approximately 810,000 clones, and 80% to 95% of those were seen once. Clones ranked in the top ten supply more than 20% of the sample. CD8 naive samples were CD45RO-negative cells positively selected for CCR7, giving a CD45RA+CCR7+ population that excluded TemRA cells. Sequenced: naive CD8+ T cells sorted from blood. The sample's cell subset or site label, decoded: CD45RA+CCR7+. The receptors here all came from a man aged 30 to 45 in good health.

The gene calls are TRBV7-9 and TRBJ2-1; 7 nucleotides match TRBD2. Germline values: CDR1 SEHNR, CDR2 FQNEAQ (reference sequence). J gave up 8 bases and V 5 bases, and 12 bases lay outside the gene matches. The CDR3 runs 15 residues. The CDR3 here is CASSPGTTGRDEQFF. The CDR3 nucleotides read TGTGCCAGCAGCCCCGGGACTACCGGTCGGGATGAGCAGTTCTTC. The whole variable domain, filled in from reference TRBV7-9 and TRBJ2-1, reads DTGVSQNPRHKITKRGQNVTFRCDPISEHNRLYWYRQTLGQGPEFLTYFQNEAQLEKSRLLSDRFSAERPKGSFSTLEIQRTEQGDSAMYLCASSPGTTGRDEQFFGPGTRLTVL.

This chain uses TRBV29-1 with TRBJ2-1; 8 positions match TRBD2. The junction had 6 bases not matched to a gene; V was cut back by 2 bases and J by 3 bases. This CDR3 has 15 amino acids. The germline gives CDR1 SQVTM, CDR2 ANQGSEA. CDR3 sequence: CSVERGLGVYNEQFF. In DNA, the CDR3 is TGCAGCGTTGAAAGGGGACTAGGGGTCTACAATGAGCAGTTCTTC.

This chain uses TRBV28 with TRBJ1-5, with 7 bases matching TRBD1. The CDR3 is made up of 14 amino acids. The germline gives CDR1 MDHEN, CDR2 SYDVKM. Trimming took 6 bases from V and 9 from J; bases not matched to a gene: 11. The CDR3 spells CASRQQGLGGPQHF. CDR3 sequence (DNA): TGTGCCAGCAGGCAACAGGGGTTAGGAGGGCCCCAGCATTTT.

The chain carries TRBV2 and TRBJ2-7; D is possibly TRBD1 or TRBD2 (5 bases each). From germline, CDR1 is SNHLY and CDR2 FYNNEI. Between the trimmed V and J ends, which lost 2 bases and 10 bases, there was a span of 9 bases. The CDR3 has 11 residues. This chain's CDR3 is CASSERDPQYF. The CDR3 bases are TGTGCCAGCAGTGAACGGGACCCTCAGTACTTC.